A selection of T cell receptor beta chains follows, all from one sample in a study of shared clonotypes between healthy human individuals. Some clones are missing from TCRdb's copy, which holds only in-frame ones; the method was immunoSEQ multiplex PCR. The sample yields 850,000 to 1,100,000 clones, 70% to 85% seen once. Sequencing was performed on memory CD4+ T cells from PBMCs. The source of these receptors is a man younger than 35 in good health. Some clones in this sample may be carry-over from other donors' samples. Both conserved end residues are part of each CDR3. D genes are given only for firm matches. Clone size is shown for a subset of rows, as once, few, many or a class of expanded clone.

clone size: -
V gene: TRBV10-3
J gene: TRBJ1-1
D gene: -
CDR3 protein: CAISEPPLGAGETEAFF
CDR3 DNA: TGTGCCATCAGTGAACCCCCGCTCGGGGCCGGAGAGACTGAAGCTTTCTTT

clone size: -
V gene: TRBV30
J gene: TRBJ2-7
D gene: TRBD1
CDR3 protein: CAWGTGRYEQYF
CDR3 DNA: TGTGCCTGGGGGACAGGGCGATACGAGCAGTACTTC

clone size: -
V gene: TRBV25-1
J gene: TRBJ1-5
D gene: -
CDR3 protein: CASSEYRHNQPQHF
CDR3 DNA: TGTGCCAGCAGTGAATATAGGCATAATCAGCCCCAGCATTTT

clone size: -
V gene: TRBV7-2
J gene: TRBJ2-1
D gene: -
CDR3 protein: CASRPQGTAGNEQFF
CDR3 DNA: TGTGCCAGCAGACCCCAGGGGACCGCGGGCAATGAGCAGTTCTTC

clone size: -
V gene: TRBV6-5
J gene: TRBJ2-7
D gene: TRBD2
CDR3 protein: CASSPAGAVDEQYF
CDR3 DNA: TGTGCCAGCAGTCCAGCGGGAGCGGTCGACGAGCAGTACTTC

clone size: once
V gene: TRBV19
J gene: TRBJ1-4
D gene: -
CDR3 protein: CASSITGVGEKLFF
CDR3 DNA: TGTGCCAGTAGTATTACTGGAGTTGGTGAAAAACTGTTTTTT

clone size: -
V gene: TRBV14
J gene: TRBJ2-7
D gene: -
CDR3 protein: CASSQGHVGVYEQYF
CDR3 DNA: TGTGCCAGCAGCCAAGGCCACGTGGGGGTTTACGAGCAGTACTTC

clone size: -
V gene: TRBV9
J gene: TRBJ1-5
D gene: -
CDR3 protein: CASSPGGQNQPQHF
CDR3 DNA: TGTGCCAGCAGCCCTGGGGGCCAGAATCAGCCCCAGCATTTT

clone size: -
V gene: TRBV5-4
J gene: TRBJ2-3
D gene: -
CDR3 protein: CASSTLPGTSQYF
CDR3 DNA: TGTGCCAGCAGCACTTTACCGGGCACGTCGCAGTATTTT

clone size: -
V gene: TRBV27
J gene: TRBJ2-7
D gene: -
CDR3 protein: CASSSGTSYEQYF
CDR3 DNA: TGTGCCAGCAGTTCCGGGACAAGTTACGAGCAGTACTTC

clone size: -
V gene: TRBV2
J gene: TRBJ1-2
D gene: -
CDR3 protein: CASSESIYGYTF
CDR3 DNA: TGTGCCAGCAGTGAGTCGATCTATGGCTACACCTTC

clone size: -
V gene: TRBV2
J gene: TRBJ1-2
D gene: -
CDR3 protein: CASTQARGNYGYTF
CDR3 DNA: TGTGCCAGCACCCAGGCCAGGGGAAACTATGGCTACACCTTC

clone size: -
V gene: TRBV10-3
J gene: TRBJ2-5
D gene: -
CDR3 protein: CAISESGRQETQYF
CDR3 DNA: TGTGCCATCAGTGAGTCAGGCAGACAAGAGACCCAGTACTTC

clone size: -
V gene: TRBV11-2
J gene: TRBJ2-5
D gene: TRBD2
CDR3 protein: CASSAGGTETQYF
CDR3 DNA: TGTGCCAGCAGCGCGGGGGGGACAGAGACCCAGTACTTC

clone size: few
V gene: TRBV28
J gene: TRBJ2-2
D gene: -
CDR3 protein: CAIEDSKTGELFF
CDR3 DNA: TGTGCCATCGAGGACAGTAAGACCGGGGAGCTGTTTTTT

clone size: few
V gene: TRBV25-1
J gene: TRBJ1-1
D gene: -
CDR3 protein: CASSDRGAFF
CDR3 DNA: TGTGCCAGCAGTGACCGGGGAGCTTTCTTT